The T cell receptor beta chain under discussion was sequenced for a study of T cell responses to AZD1222 COVID-19 vaccine. Overall study findings and caveats: Clonal diversity was possibly underestimated; the donors were predominantly white British and more often female. It was only after the peak T cell response that any repertoires were sampled. Regions left unmutated in variants are reportedly the target of nearly half of spike-specific TCRs.

Doses given second, at about 4 or about 12 weeks, were pooled. The V gene's germline CDR1 is LGHDT and CDR2 YNNKEL (reference sequence). This CDR3 is 15 amino acids long. With V trimmed by 3 bases and J by 6 bases, 5 bases remained unmatched. This clone was found a few times. Its matching antigen is unknown. TCRdb's table, derived via immunoSEQ multiplex PCR, lists solely in-frame clones and lacks some. The sample has approximately 80,000 clones, 85% to 95% seen once. Sample: peripheral blood, taken 28 days after the second AZD1222 dose. J is TRBJ1-5 and V is TRBV3-1 (or the pseudogene TRBV3-2), with 10 bases fitting TRBD1. The clonotype was recovered from an adult who received the AZD1222 COVID-19 vaccine. The CDR3 sequence is CASSQSTGGSQPQHF. DNA of the CDR3: TGTGCCAGCAGCCAGTCGACAGGGGGCAGTCAGCCCCAGCATTTT.